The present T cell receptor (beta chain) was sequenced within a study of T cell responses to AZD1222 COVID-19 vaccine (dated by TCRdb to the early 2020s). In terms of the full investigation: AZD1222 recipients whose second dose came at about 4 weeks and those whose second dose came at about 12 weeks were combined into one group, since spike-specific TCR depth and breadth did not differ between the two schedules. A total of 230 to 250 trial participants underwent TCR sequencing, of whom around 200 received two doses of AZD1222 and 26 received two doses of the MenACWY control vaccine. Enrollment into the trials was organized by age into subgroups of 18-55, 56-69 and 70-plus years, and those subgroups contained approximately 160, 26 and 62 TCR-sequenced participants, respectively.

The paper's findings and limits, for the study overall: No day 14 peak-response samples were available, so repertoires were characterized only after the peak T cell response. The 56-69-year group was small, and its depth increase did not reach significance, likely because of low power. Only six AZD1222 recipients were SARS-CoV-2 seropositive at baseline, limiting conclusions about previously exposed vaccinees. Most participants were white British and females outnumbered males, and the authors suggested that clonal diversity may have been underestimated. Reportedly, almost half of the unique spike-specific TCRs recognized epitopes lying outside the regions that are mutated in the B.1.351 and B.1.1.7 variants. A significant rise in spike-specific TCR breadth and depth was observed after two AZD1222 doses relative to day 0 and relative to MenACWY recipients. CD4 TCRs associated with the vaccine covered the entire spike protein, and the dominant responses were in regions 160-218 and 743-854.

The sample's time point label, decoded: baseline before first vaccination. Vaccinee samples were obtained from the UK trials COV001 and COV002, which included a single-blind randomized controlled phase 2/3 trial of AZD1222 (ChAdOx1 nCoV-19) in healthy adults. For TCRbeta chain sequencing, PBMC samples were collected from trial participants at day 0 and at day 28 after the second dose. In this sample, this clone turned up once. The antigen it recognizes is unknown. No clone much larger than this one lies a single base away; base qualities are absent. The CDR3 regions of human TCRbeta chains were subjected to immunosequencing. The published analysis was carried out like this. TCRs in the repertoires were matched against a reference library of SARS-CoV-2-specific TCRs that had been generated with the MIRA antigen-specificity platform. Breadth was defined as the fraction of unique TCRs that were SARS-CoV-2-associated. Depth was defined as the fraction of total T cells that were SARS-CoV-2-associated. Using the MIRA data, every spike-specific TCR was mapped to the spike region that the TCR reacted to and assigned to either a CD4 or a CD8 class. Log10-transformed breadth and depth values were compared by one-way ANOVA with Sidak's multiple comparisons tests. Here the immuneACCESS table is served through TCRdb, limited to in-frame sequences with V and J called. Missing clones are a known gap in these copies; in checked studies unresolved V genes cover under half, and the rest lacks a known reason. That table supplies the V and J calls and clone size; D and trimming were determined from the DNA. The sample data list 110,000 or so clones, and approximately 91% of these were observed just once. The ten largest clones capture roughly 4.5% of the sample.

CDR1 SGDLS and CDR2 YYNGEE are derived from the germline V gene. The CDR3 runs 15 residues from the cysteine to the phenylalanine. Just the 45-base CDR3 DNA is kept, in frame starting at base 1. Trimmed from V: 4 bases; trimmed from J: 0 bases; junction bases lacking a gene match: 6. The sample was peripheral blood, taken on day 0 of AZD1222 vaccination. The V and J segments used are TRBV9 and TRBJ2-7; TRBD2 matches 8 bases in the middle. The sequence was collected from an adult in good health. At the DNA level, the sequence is TGTGCCAGCAGCCCCAGCGGGGGTCTCTCCTACGAGCAGTACTTC. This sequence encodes CASSPSGGLSYEQYF.